The sequence of this T cell receptor (beta chain) was determined in a study of blood T cell repertoires in COVID-19. As for the study in general: PBMCs, B-cell-depleted T cells, or T cells provided the cDNA or gDNA that made up the material.

The data were produced by immunoSEQ multiplex PCR, yet TCRdb's version contains in-frame clones alone and is incomplete. The sample has 350,000 to 400,000 clones, approximately 88% seen once. Germline assignment: CDR1 KGHSH and CDR2 LQKENI. The ends lost 6 bases at V and 1 base at J; junction bases unmatched: 9. The CDR3 loop spans 16 amino acids. The receptor was isolated from a woman aged 25 to 45 with COVID-19, enrolled during active disease. The sample was peripheral blood. This chain links TRBV18 with TRBJ1-1, with 9 positions matching TRBD1. In DNA, the CDR3 is TGTGCCAGCTCGCAAAACAGGGGGCGGGAGAACACTGAAGCTTTCTTT. Encoded protein: CASSQNRGRENTEAFF.